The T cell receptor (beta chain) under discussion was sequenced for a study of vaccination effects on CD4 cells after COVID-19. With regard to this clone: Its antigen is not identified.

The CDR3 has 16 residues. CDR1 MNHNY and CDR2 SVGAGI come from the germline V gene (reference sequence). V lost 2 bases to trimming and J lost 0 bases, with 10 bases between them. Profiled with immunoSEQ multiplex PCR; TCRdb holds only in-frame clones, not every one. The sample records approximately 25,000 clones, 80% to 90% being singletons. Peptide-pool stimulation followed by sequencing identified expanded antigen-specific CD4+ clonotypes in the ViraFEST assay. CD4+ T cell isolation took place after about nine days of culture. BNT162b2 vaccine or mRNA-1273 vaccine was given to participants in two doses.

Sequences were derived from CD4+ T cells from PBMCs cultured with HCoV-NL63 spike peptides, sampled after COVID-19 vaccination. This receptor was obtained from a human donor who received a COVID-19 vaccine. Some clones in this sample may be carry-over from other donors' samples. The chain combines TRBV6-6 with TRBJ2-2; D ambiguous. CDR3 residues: CASSYGAGSNTGELFF. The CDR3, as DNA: TGTGCCAGCAGTTACGGAGCCGGATCGAACACCGGGGAGCTGTTTTTT.